The 17 T cell receptor beta chains listed next were all sequenced from one sample in a study of identical twins. TCRdb re-derived calls from the 5' RACE reads in MiXCR, one entry per CDR3 protein. In the table there are 400,000 to 500,000 distinct CDR3 sequences, roughly an eighth of which are singletons. Separately, the same data were catalogued under a study of yellow fever vaccine responses in identical twins.

Sample: CD4+ T cells sorted from blood. The receptors derive from a woman aged 18 to 35 in good health.

This clonotype has more than one count but fewer than ten. The gene calls are TRBV6-5 and TRBJ1-1; possible D gene TRBD1, 5 bases. CDR1 and CDR2 (germline): MNHEY, SVGAGI. There are 14 residues in the CDR3. V lost 5 bases to trimming and J lost 4 bases, with 14 bases between them. CDR3 in DNA: TGTGCCAGCAGTCACTTCCCGAGGGGCACTGAAGCTTTCTTT. This gives the protein CASSHFPRGTEAFF.

In this sample, this clonotype turned up many times. The chain combines TRBV10-3 with TRBJ2-1; 8 bases are a match to TRBD2. The trim removed 0 bases at V and 8 bases at J, leaving 12 bases unmatched. CDR3 length equals 17 residues. Germline V gene data show CDR1 as ENHRY and CDR2 as SYGVKD. CDR3 region: CAISESLETSVKHEQFF. The CDR3 bases are TGTGCCATCAGTGAGTCGCTCGAGACTAGCGTCAAACATGAGCAGTTCTTC.

This clonotype was detected a few times. The V gene is TRBV7-3, the J gene TRBJ2-1; D is ambiguous. The V gene's germline CDR1 is SGHTA and CDR2 FQGTGA. The CDR3 is 15 residues long. V was trimmed by 0 bases and J by 6 bases, leaving 12 bases between them. The CDR3: CASSLTHHQANEQFF. Written as DNA, the CDR3 is TGTGCCAGCAGCTTAACTCATCATCAGGCCAATGAGCAGTTCTTC.

The V gene is TRBV15, the J gene TRBJ2-1; weak D call: TRBD2 (5 bases). Germline lookup yields CDR1 LNHNV and CDR2 YYDKDF (reference sequence). The CDR3 is 15 residues long. Trimming removed 3 bases from V and 7 bases from J, with 16 bases in between. CDR3 sequence reads: CATSRIWLASNEQFF. CDR3 nucleotide sequence: TGTGCCACCAGCAGGATATGGCTAGCCAGTAATGAGCAGTTCTTC.

The chain is built from TRBV6-1 and TRBJ2-4; 7 nucleotides line up with TRBD1. J lost 2 bases, V lost 6 bases, and 7 bases had no gene match. Germline lookup yields CDR1 MNHNS and CDR2 SASEGT. The CDR3 spans 15 residues. The CDR3 nucleotides are TGTGCCAGCAGACAGGGGCGCTCCCCCAAAAACATTCAGTACTTC. Translated, it gives CASRQGRSPKNIQYF.

V and J are TRBV30 and TRBJ2-7, with 7 bases identical to TRBD2. From germline, CDR1 is GTSNPN and CDR2 SVGIG (reference sequence). This CDR3 region has 14 residues. V shed 1 base and J 7 bases; nucleotides not matched to a gene: 10. CDR3 amino acids: CAWSGLAGVGEQYF. Written as DNA, the CDR3 is TGTGCCTGGAGTGGACTAGCCGGTGTCGGTGAGCAGTACTTC.

CDR3 nucleotides: TGTGCCAGCAGCCAACGCCCGTCTAGAGCGTACCAAGAGACCCAGTACTTC. This codes for CASSQRPSRAYQETQYF. V is TRBV14 and J is TRBJ2-5; D is uncertain. The length of the CDR3 is 17 residues. Germline CDR1 is SGHDN and CDR2 is FVKESK. V lost 2 bases and J 0 bases, leaving 16 bases between the germline ends.

The V call is TRBV11-1, the J call TRBJ1-1; TRBD1 agrees at 10 bases. Losses at the gene ends were 0 bases for V and 5 bases for J; bases not matched to a gene: 15. This CDR3 spans 19 amino acids. Germline V gene sequence: CDR1 SGHAT, CDR2 FQDESV (reference sequence). This chain's CDR3 is CASSLAPGTGALLGTEAFF. The CDR3 nucleotides are TGTGCCAGCAGCTTAGCACCCGGGACAGGGGCGCTATTGGGGACTGAAGCTTTCTTT.

The chain is built from TRBV4-2 and TRBJ2-1; TRBD2 aligns across 8 bases. Germline-derived CDR1 and CDR2 are LGHNA and YNFKEQ. The CDR3 runs to 15 residues. Unmatched junction bases numbered 8, after V lost 1 base and J lost 9 bases. The CDR3 here is CASSQAGGAGVEQFF. The CDR3 DNA follows: TGTGCCAGCAGCCAAGCCGGGGGGGCCGGGGTTGAGCAGTTCTTC.

In DNA, the CDR3 is TGTGCCAGCTCACAATCTCAGGGCCCCGGCTACGAGCAGTACTTC. This translates into CASSQSQGPGYEQYF. J is TRBJ2-7 and V is TRBV18, with a possible D match to TRBD1 (5 bases). V lost 4 bases, J lost 3 bases, and 16 bases lay in between. This CDR3 spans 15 amino acids. Germline CDR1 is KGHSH and CDR2 is LQKENI. Full variable domain (missing parts from reference TRBV18 and TRBJ2-7): NAGVMQNPRHLVRRRGQEARLRCSPMKGHSHVYWYRQLPEEGLKFMVYLQKENIIDESGMPKERFSAEFPKEGPSILRIQQVVRGDSAAYFCASSQSQGPGYEQYFGPGTRLTVT.

This chain joins TRBV20-1 and TRBJ2-7; 8 nucleotides align to TRBD1. Germline V CDR1 and CDR2: DFQATT, SNEGSKA (reference sequence). The CDR3 consists of 18 residues. V was clipped by 0 bases and J by 3 bases; unmatched bases: 16. In nucleotides, the CDR3 is TGCAGTGCTAGAGATGTTTCCCAGGGGGCCCGTACTTACTACGAGCAGTACTTC. Protein: CSARDVSQGARTYYEQYF.

This clonotype was seen a few times. The rearrangement joins TRBV6-1 to TRBJ2-3; D remains unclear. V was trimmed by 0 bases and J by 2 bases, leaving 6 bases between them. The CDR3 runs to 14 residues. Germline values: CDR1 MNHNS, CDR2 SASEGT. The CDR3 sequence is CASSEATPTDTQYF. CDR3 sequence (DNA): TGTGCCAGCAGTGAAGCAACGCCCACAGATACGCAGTATTTT.

This clonotype was observed a handful of times. V gene TRBV20-1 combines with J gene TRBJ1-1; D gene ambiguous. Germline V gene lookup returns CDR1 DFQATT and CDR2 SNEGSKA (reference sequence). The CDR3 is 11 residues long. The CDR3 loop reads CRAWVNTEAFF. The CDR3 DNA is TGCAGGGCCTGGGTGAACACTGAAGCTTTCTTT.

The chain joins TRBV6-1 to TRBJ2-2; D possibly corresponds to TRBD2 (5 bases). CDR3 length equals 15 residues. Germline CDR1 reads MNHNS; CDR2 reads SASEGT. V shed 6 bases and J shed 4 bases, with 15 bases lying between them. The CDR3 bases are TGTGCCAGCAGCCCCGGTGGAGGAGGCACCGGGGAGCTGTTTTTT. Its translation: CASSPGGGGTGELFF.

This clonotype was counted at least ten times. The J gene is TRBJ2-1, the V gene TRBV6-2 or TRBV6-3; 7 bases map to TRBD2. V lost 8 bases to trimming and J lost 5 bases; unmatched junction nucleotides: 9. The CDR3 runs to 14 residues. Germline assignment: CDR1 MNHEY and CDR2 SVGEGT. The CDR3 coding sequence is TGTGCCAGCTCCCGCGGGGAGGGTAACAATGAGCAGTTCTTC. This gives the protein CASSRGEGNNEQFF.

The chain couples TRBV18 to TRBJ2-7, with D unresolved. Trimming took off 3 bases at V and 4 bases at J, with 13 bases between the two ends. The CDR3 loop spans 14 amino acids. Germline CDR1 and CDR2: KGHSH and LQKENI. CDR3 protein: CASSPGSGSYEQYF. CDR3 in DNA: TGTGCCAGCTCACCCGGTTCGGGTTCTTACGAGCAGTACTTC.

The chain is built from TRBV5-1 and TRBJ2-7; D gene unclear. The V gene's germline CDR1 is SGHRS and CDR2 YFSETQ. Trimming removed 6 bases at V and 0 bases at J, with 13 bases between. The CDR3 consists of 14 residues. The CDR3 DNA is TGCGCCAGCAAAGCAACGGGTAGCTCCTACGAGCAGTACTTC. Protein product: CASKATGSSYEQYF.